These T cell receptor beta chains were read from a single sample in a study of blood T cells in healthy people across ages. TCRdb passed the 5' RACE reads through MiXCR, listing each CDR3 protein once. The sample contains more than 900,000 distinct CDR3 sequences, roughly 28% of which appear only once. These data were likewise used in another study, on T cells of mothers and their children.

Sequencing was done on a sample of blood. The receptors originated from a woman in her 40s in good health. Each CDR3 is given with its conserved first and last residue. A D gene is named only where the DNA matches it firmly. Clone size is not always given. Where it is, it says once, few, many or a class for expanded clones.

cdr3_nt: TGCAGTGCTAGATGGACAGGGAATCAGCCCCAGCATTTT
cdr3_aa: CSARWTGNQPQHF
v_call: TRBV20-1
d_call: TRBD1
j_call: TRBJ1-5
clone_size: few

cdr3_nt: TGTGCCAGCAGTGAATCTGGTAATGAAAAACTGTTTTTT
cdr3_aa: CASSESGNEKLFF
v_call: TRBV25-1
d_call: -
j_call: TRBJ1-4
clone_size: -

cdr3_nt: TGTGCCAGCAGCTTAACCGGGACAGGGGAAACCTACGAGCAGTACTTC
cdr3_aa: CASSLTGTGETYEQYF
v_call: TRBV7-3
d_call: TRBD1
j_call: TRBJ2-7
clone_size: many

cdr3_nt: TGTGCCAGCACACCGGACAGAACTCACAATGAGCAGTTCTTC
cdr3_aa: CASTPDRTHNEQFF
v_call: TRBV12-3/TRBV12-4
d_call: -
j_call: TRBJ2-1
clone_size: -

cdr3_nt: TGTGCCAGCGCAGGTGCAACTAATGAAAAACTGTTTTTT
cdr3_aa: CASAGATNEKLFF
v_call: TRBV18
d_call: -
j_call: TRBJ1-4
clone_size: few

cdr3_nt: TGTGCCTGGAGTGTAGGGACCTTCTCTGGCTACACCTTC
cdr3_aa: CAWSVGTFSGYTF
v_call: TRBV30
d_call: -
j_call: TRBJ1-2
clone_size: many

cdr3_nt: TGTGCCAGCAGCCAGTCGGGCCAGTTAGGGACTGAAGCTTTCTTT
cdr3_aa: CASSQSGQLGTEAFF
v_call: TRBV14
d_call: -
j_call: TRBJ1-1
clone_size: -

cdr3_nt: TGTGCCAGCAGCCAAGTGGCAGGCTACAATGAGCAGTTCTTC
cdr3_aa: CASSQVAGYNEQFF
v_call: TRBV3-1
d_call: -
j_call: TRBJ2-1
clone_size: few

cdr3_nt: TGTGCCAGCAGCTTAGTGGGACAGGGGGCAAGTAGAGGCCAGCCCCAGCATTTT
cdr3_aa: CASSLVGQGASRGQPQHF
v_call: TRBV7-8
d_call: TRBD1
j_call: TRBJ1-5
clone_size: few

cdr3_nt: TGTGCCAGCAGCCGCGGAGACAGGGGAATACAAGAGACCCAGTACTTC
cdr3_aa: CASSRGDRGIQETQYF
v_call: TRBV14
d_call: TRBD1
j_call: TRBJ2-5
clone_size: -

cdr3_nt: TGTGCCACCCAGCGGGGGAACACTGAAGCTTTCTTT
cdr3_aa: CATQRGNTEAFF
v_call: TRBV13
d_call: -
j_call: TRBJ1-1
clone_size: few

cdr3_nt: TGTGCCAGCAGTCCTAATCACGGGGAGCTGTTTTTT
cdr3_aa: CASSPNHGELFF
v_call: TRBV12-3/TRBV12-4
d_call: -
j_call: TRBJ2-2
clone_size: few

cdr3_nt: TGTGCCAGCAGTGGCCTAGGCACCTACAATGAGCAGTTCTTC
cdr3_aa: CASSGLGTYNEQFF
v_call: TRBV6-1
d_call: -
j_call: TRBJ2-1
clone_size: -

cdr3_nt: TGTGCCAGCAGGCTAGCGGGGCCCGGCACAGATACGCAGTATTTT
cdr3_aa: CASRLAGPGTDTQYF
v_call: TRBV6-5
d_call: TRBD2
j_call: TRBJ2-3
clone_size: many

cdr3_nt: TGTGCCACGGGCTACACCGGGGAGCGGTTTTTT
cdr3_aa: CATGYTGERFF
v_call: TRBV15
d_call: -
j_call: TRBJ2-2
clone_size: -

cdr3_nt: TGTGCCAGCAGCCAAGATCTGGGACGGTCCGGGGGTGAGCAGTTCTTC
cdr3_aa: CASSQDLGRSGGEQFF
v_call: TRBV4-2
d_call: -
j_call: TRBJ2-1
clone_size: -

cdr3_nt: TGTGCCATCAGCGAGGGATCCGGGGGGGCCAAGGACAATGAGCAGTTCTTC
cdr3_aa: CAISEGSGGAKDNEQFF
v_call: TRBV10-3
d_call: TRBD2
j_call: TRBJ2-1
clone_size: many

cdr3_nt: TGCGCCAGCAGCCGGGAGGCGGCTACTAACTATGGCTACACCTTC
cdr3_aa: CASSREAATNYGYTF
v_call: TRBV5-1
d_call: -
j_call: TRBJ1-2
clone_size: -

cdr3_nt: TGTGCCAGCAGCACAAAGACCGGGGACCTAAGCAATCAGCCCCAGCATTTT
cdr3_aa: CASSTKTGDLSNQPQHF
v_call: TRBV7-2
d_call: -
j_call: TRBJ1-5
clone_size: few

cdr3_nt: TGTGCCAGCAGCCCCATCGGGTCCGAGCAGTACTTC
cdr3_aa: CASSPIGSEQYF
v_call: TRBV3-1
d_call: -
j_call: TRBJ2-7
clone_size: -

cdr3_nt: TGTGCCAGCAGTTACTCGAACGGGGTAAACACTGAAGCTTTCTTT
cdr3_aa: CASSYSNGVNTEAFF
v_call: TRBV6-5
d_call: -
j_call: TRBJ1-1
clone_size: -

cdr3_nt: TGCGCCAGCAGCTTGGCGGGATCTTCGGAAGAGCAGTACTTC
cdr3_aa: CASSLAGSSEEQYF
v_call: TRBV5-1
d_call: -
j_call: TRBJ2-5
clone_size: -

cdr3_nt: TGCGCCAGCAGCTTGAATAGCGGGGGGTGGTACGAGCAGTACTTC
cdr3_aa: CASSLNSGGWYEQYF
v_call: TRBV5-1
d_call: TRBD2
j_call: TRBJ2-7
clone_size: -

cdr3_nt: TGTGCCAGCAGTGGAGGGAGTAGCGATAGCAATCAGCCCCAGCATTTT
cdr3_aa: CASSGGSSDSNQPQHF
v_call: TRBV6-1
d_call: -
j_call: TRBJ1-5
clone_size: few

cdr3_nt: TGTGCCACCAGTGAGGCAGGGGGCCGAAACACCATATATTTT
cdr3_aa: CATSEAGGRNTIYF
v_call: TRBV24-1
d_call: TRBD1
j_call: TRBJ1-3
clone_size: once

cdr3_nt: TGCAGCGTTGAATCCATTAAGGGGTGGGGGCTCTATGGCTACACCTTC
cdr3_aa: CSVESIKGWGLYGYTF
v_call: TRBV29-1
d_call: -
j_call: TRBJ1-2
clone_size: -

cdr3_nt: TGTGCCAGCAGCTTAGGCTTAGGTCAGCTCTACGAGCAGTACTTC
cdr3_aa: CASSLGLGQLYEQYF
v_call: TRBV7-9
d_call: -
j_call: TRBJ2-7
clone_size: few

cdr3_nt: TGTGCCACCAGTGACCTCGGGACCTACAATGAGCAGTTCTTC
cdr3_aa: CATSDLGTYNEQFF
v_call: TRBV24-1
d_call: -
j_call: TRBJ2-1
clone_size: few

cdr3_nt: TGTGCCAGCAGCTCAGTAGCGGGTCCCTACGAGCAGTACTTC
cdr3_aa: CASSSVAGPYEQYF
v_call: TRBV7-2
d_call: TRBD2
j_call: TRBJ2-7
clone_size: many

cdr3_nt: TGCGCCAGCAGCCGGGAGCCAAACTCTGGGGCCAACGTCCTGACTTTC
cdr3_aa: CASSREPNSGANVLTF
v_call: TRBV5-1
d_call: -
j_call: TRBJ2-6
clone_size: -

cdr3_nt: TGTGCCAGCAGCCCTAGACAGAGGGGACAGGAGCAGTACTTC
cdr3_aa: CASSPRQRGQEQYF
v_call: TRBV7-2
d_call: TRBD1
j_call: TRBJ2-7
clone_size: -

cdr3_nt: TGTGCCAGCAGCCCGATGCAGCCCCAGCATTTT
cdr3_aa: CASSPMQPQHF
v_call: TRBV13
d_call: -
j_call: TRBJ1-5
clone_size: -

cdr3_nt: TGCAGTGCTAGAGATGACCCTGCGAAAACTAACTATGGCTACACCTTC
cdr3_aa: CSARDDPAKTNYGYTF
v_call: TRBV20-1
d_call: -
j_call: TRBJ1-2
clone_size: few

cdr3_nt: TGCGCCAGCAGCCAAGCAGATTTTAGCAATCAGCCCCAGCATTTT
cdr3_aa: CASSQADFSNQPQHF
v_call: TRBV4-1
d_call: -
j_call: TRBJ1-5
clone_size: few

cdr3_nt: TGTGCCAGCAGTTTATCCCGGAAACTCGGGGCTGAAGCTTTCTTT
cdr3_aa: CASSLSRKLGAEAFF
v_call: TRBV28
d_call: -
j_call: TRBJ1-1
clone_size: -

cdr3_nt: TGTGCCAGTAGTATGTCGGGGACAAACTCCTACAATGAGCAGTTCTTC
cdr3_aa: CASSMSGTNSYNEQFF
v_call: TRBV19
d_call: -
j_call: TRBJ2-1
clone_size: -

cdr3_nt: TGTGCCAGCAGCCAAGAAGTTGGGGGGGCTCAGCCCCAGCATTTT
cdr3_aa: CASSQEVGGAQPQHF
v_call: TRBV4-2
d_call: -
j_call: TRBJ1-5
clone_size: few

cdr3_nt: TGTGCCAGCAGCAGGGTCTCCGCCGAAAAACTGTTTTTT
cdr3_aa: CASSRVSAEKLFF
v_call: TRBV6-5
d_call: -
j_call: TRBJ1-4
clone_size: -

cdr3_nt: TGTGCCAGCAGCTTCCGGGACAACTACGAGCAGTACTTC
cdr3_aa: CASSFRDNYEQYF
v_call: TRBV9
d_call: -
j_call: TRBJ2-7
clone_size: -

cdr3_nt: TGTGCCAGCAGTTGGTCCTGGGGCGAGGAGACCCAGTACTTC
cdr3_aa: CASSWSWGEETQYF
v_call: TRBV28
d_call: -
j_call: TRBJ2-5
clone_size: few

cdr3_nt: TGTGCCAGCAGCCCCAGGGTCGGCGGGGAGCTGTTTTTT
cdr3_aa: CASSPRVGGELFF
v_call: TRBV3-1
d_call: -
j_call: TRBJ2-2
clone_size: -

cdr3_nt: TGCAGCGTTGACGGTCTACGGGAGCAGTACTTC
cdr3_aa: CSVDGLREQYF
v_call: TRBV29-1
d_call: -
j_call: TRBJ2-7
clone_size: -

cdr3_nt: TGTGCCAGCAGCCAGCGCGACAGGGGGAGCAATCAGCCCCAGCATTTT
cdr3_aa: CASSQRDRGSNQPQHF
v_call: TRBV3-1
d_call: TRBD1
j_call: TRBJ1-5
clone_size: -

cdr3_nt: TGTGCCAGCAGCTTTCGTCGGTCCTACTACAATGAACAGTTCTTC
cdr3_aa: CASSFRRSYYNEQFF
v_call: TRBV5-6
d_call: -
j_call: TRBJ2-1
clone_size: -

cdr3_nt: TGTGCCAGCAGCGTAGCAGTGACTAAAGAGACCCAGTACTTC
cdr3_aa: CASSVAVTKETQYF
v_call: TRBV9
d_call: -
j_call: TRBJ2-5
clone_size: few

cdr3_nt: TGTGCCAGCACCGAAAGGGCCCTTCTTAATGAGCAGTACTTC
cdr3_aa: CASTERALLNEQYF
v_call: TRBV6-5
d_call: -
j_call: TRBJ2-7
clone_size: -

cdr3_nt: TGTGCCAGCAGTTCCGGGCTCACGGGGCCTCTACAAGAGACCCGGTACTTC
cdr3_aa: CASSSGLTGPLQETRYF
v_call: TRBV12-3/TRBV12-4
d_call: -
j_call: TRBJ2-5
clone_size: -

cdr3_nt: TGTGCCAGCAGCTCCCCGGTGGGCAGAGGAGGCCCAGATACGCAGTATTTT
cdr3_aa: CASSSPVGRGGPDTQYF
v_call: TRBV7-9
d_call: -
j_call: TRBJ2-3
clone_size: -

cdr3_nt: TGTGCCAGCATCGGGGCGAGGGGGGGTAATGAAAAACTGTTTTTT
cdr3_aa: CASIGARGGNEKLFF
v_call: TRBV12-3/TRBV12-4
d_call: -
j_call: TRBJ1-4
clone_size: few

cdr3_nt: TGTGCCAGCAGCTTTCGGACTAGCGGGTTGTCCTACGAGCAGTACTTC
cdr3_aa: CASSFRTSGLSYEQYF
v_call: TRBV5-6
d_call: TRBD2
j_call: TRBJ2-7
clone_size: -

cdr3_nt: TGTGCCAGCAGCTTAGCCGCTAGCGGTACTTACGAGCAGTACTTC
cdr3_aa: CASSLAASGTYEQYF
v_call: TRBV7-8
d_call: TRBD2
j_call: TRBJ2-7
clone_size: many

cdr3_nt: TGTGCCAGCAGTTCTCCCCGGGGACAGGGTTCCGAAGCTTTCTTT
cdr3_aa: CASSSPRGQGSEAFF
v_call: TRBV28
d_call: TRBD1
j_call: TRBJ1-1
clone_size: few

cdr3_nt: TGTGCCAGCAGTTATGGGGAGAACACCGAGGAGCTGTTTTTT
cdr3_aa: CASSYGENTEELFF
v_call: TRBV6-2/TRBV6-3
d_call: -
j_call: TRBJ2-2
clone_size: -

cdr3_nt: TGCAGTGCTATAGACAGGTCCTCCTACGAGCAGTACTTC
cdr3_aa: CSAIDRSSYEQYF
v_call: TRBV20-1
d_call: -
j_call: TRBJ2-7
clone_size: -

cdr3_nt: TGTGCCAGCAGACCTCCAACTAGCACAGATACGCAGTATTTT
cdr3_aa: CASRPPTSTDTQYF
v_call: TRBV12-3/TRBV12-4
d_call: -
j_call: TRBJ2-3
clone_size: -